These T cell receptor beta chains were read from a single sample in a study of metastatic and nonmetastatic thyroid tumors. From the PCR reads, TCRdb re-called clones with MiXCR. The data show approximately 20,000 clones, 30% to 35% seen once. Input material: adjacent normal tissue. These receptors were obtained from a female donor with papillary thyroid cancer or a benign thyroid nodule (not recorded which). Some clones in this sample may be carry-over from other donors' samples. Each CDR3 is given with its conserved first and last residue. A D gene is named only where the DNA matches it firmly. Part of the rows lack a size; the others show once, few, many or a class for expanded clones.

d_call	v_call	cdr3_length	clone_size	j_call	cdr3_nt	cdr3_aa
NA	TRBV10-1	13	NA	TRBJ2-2	TGCGCCAGCAGTGGTACGAACACCGGGGAGCTGTTTTTT	CASSGTNTGELFF
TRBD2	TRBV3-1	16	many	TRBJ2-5	TGTGCCAGCAGTCACAGAGCCCGGCTAGCGGAAGAGACCCAGTACTTC	CASSHRARLAEETQYF
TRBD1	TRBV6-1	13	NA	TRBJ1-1	TGTGCCAGCAGTGCCGGGACAGGGAGATTGGCTTTCTTT	CASSAGTGRLAFF
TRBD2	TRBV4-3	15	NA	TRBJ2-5	TGCGCCAGCAGTCAGACCACTAGCGGGCAAGAGACCCAGTACTTC	CASSQTTSGQETQYF
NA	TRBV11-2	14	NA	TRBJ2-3	TGTGCCAGCAGCACTAGTTTCGACACAGATACGCAGTATTTT	CASSTSFDTDTQYF
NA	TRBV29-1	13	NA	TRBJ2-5	TGCAGCGTTATTAGCGGTGGAGTTGAGACCCAGTACTTC	CSVISGGVETQYF
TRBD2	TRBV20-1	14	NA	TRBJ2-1	TGCAGTGCTAGAGACGGGACTAGATACAATGAGCAGTTCTTC	CSARDGTRYNEQFF
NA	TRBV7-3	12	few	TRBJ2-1	TGTGCCAGCGGGCAGATGGGCAATGAGCAGTTCTTC	CASGQMGNEQFF
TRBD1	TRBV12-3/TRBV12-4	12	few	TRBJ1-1	TGTGCCAGCAGTCACAGGGGAACTGAAGCTTTCTTT	CASSHRGTEAFF
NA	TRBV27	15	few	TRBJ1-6	TGTGCCAGCAGTTTCGGGCCTACACATAATTCACCCCTCCACTTT	CASSFGPTHNSPLHF
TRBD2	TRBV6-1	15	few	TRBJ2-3	TGTACCAGCAGTGAAGCAGCGGGAGGGCCAGATACGCAGTATTTT	CTSSEAAGGPDTQYF
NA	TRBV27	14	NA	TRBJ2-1	TGTGCCAGCAGTTTATTAGACAGCGCGAATGAGCAGTTCTTC	CASSLLDSANEQFF
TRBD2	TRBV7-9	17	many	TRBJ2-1	TGTGCCAGCAGCCCCCGGACTAGCGGGGGATTCTACAATGAGCAGTTCTTC	CASSPRTSGGFYNEQFF
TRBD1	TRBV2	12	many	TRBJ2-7	TGTGCCAGCAGCTCACGGGACAGGTTTTGGGTTTTC	CASSSRDRFWVF
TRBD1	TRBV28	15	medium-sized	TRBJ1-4	TGTGCCAGCAGTTCGCCGACAGGGGCTGATGAAAAACTGTTTTTT	CASSSPTGADEKLFF
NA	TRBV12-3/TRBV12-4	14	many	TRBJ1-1	TGTGCCAGCAGCTTAGGGGCTCTGAACACTGAAGCTTTCTTT	CASSLGALNTEAFF
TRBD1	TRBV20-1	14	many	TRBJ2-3	TGCAGTGCTCGAACAGGGGACAGCACAGATACGCAGTATTTT	CSARTGDSTDTQYF
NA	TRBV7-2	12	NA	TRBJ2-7	TGTGCCAGCAGCACCGGGACTCGCGAGCAGTACTTC	CASSTGTREQYF
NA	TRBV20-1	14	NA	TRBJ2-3	TGCAGTGCGGGGGAGAGGGGATTCACAGATACGCAGTATTTT	CSAGERGFTDTQYF
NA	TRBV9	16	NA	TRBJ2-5	TGTGCCAGCAGCCCAGGCTTGGCTAGCTATTTGGAGACCCAGTACTTC	CASSPGLASYLETQYF
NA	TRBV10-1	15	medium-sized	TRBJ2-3	TGCGCCAGCAGTGACGGGAGCGGAGGCACAGATACGCAGTATTTT	CASSDGSGGTDTQYF
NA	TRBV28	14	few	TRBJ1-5	TGTGCCAGCAGTTTAGGGCAGGGCAATCAGCCCCAGCATTTT	CASSLGQGNQPQHF
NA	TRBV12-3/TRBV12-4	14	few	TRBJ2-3	TGTGCCAGCAGTTTAAGTAGTCACACAGATACGCAGTATTTT	CASSLSSHTDTQYF